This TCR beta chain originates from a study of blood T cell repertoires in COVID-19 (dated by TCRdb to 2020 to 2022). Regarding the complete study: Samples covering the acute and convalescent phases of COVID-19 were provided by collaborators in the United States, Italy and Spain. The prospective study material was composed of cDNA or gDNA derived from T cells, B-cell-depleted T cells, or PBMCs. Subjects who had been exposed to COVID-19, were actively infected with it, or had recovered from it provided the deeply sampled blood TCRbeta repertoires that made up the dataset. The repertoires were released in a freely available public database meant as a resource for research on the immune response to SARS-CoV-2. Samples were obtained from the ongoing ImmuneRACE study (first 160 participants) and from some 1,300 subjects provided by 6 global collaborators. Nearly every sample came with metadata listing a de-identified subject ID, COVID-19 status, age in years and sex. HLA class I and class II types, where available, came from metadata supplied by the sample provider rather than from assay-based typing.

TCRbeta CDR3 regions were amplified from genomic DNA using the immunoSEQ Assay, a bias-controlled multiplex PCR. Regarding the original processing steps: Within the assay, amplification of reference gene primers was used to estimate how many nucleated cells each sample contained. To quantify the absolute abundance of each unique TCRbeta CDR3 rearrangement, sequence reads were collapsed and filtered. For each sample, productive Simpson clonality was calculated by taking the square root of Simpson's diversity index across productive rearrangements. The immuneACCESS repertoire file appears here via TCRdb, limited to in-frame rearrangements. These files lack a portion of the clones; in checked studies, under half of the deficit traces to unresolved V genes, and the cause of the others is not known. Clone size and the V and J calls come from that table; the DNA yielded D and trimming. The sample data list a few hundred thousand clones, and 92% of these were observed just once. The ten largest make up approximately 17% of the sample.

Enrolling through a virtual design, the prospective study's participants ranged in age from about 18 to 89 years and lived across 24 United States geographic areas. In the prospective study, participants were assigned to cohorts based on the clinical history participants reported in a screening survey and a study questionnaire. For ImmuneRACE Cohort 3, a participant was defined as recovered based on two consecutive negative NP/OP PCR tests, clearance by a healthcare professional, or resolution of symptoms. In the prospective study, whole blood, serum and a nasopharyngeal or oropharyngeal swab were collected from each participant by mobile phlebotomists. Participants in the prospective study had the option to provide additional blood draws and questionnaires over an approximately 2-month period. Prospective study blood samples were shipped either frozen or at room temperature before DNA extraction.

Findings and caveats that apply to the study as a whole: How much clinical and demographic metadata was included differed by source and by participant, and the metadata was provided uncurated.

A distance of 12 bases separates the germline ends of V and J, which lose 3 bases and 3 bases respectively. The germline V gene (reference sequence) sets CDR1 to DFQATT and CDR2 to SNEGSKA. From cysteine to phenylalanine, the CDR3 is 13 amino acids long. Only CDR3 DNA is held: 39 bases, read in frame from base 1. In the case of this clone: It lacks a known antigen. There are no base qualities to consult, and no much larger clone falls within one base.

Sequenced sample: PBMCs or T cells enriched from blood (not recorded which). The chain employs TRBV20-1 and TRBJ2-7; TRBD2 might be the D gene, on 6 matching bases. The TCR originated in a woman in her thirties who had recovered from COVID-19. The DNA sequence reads TGCAGTGCTAGTCCCGCGGGAAGCTACGAGCAGTACTTC. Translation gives CSASPAGSYEQYF.